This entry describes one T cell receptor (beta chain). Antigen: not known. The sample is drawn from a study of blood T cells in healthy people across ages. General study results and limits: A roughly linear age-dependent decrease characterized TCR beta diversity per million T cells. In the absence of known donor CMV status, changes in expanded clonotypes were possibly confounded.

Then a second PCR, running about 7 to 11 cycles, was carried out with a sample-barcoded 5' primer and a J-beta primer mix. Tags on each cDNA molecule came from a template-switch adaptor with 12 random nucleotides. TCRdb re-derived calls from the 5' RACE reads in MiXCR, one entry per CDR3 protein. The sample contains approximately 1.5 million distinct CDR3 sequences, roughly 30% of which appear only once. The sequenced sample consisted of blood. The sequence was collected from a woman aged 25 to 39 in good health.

The CDR3 DNA reads TGCGCCAGCAGCTTTGGGGGGTCCGCAAGAGATACGCAGTATTTT. Its protein is CASSFGGSARDTQYF. This chain joins TRBV5-1 and TRBJ2-3; maybe TRBD2 (6 bases). The length of the CDR3 is 15 residues. CDR1 and CDR2 (germline): SGHRS, YFSETQ. V was clipped by 2 bases and J by 5 bases, with 15 bases between them.